Shown below are 10 T cell receptor beta chains from a single sample sequenced in a study of T cells in localized non-small cell lung cancer. Assay used: immunoSEQ multiplex PCR; TCRdb lists only in-frame clones, some missing. The repertoire holds roughly 36,000 clones, with about 85% as singletons. Sequencing used PBMCs, obtained before any cancer treatment. The receptors originated from a woman aged 40-75 years with stage II squamous cell lung carcinoma.

This chain connects TRBV7-9 to TRBJ1-1; D gene ambiguous. In germline, CDR1 is SEHNR, CDR2 FQNEAQ (reference sequence). Trimming removed 5 bases from V and 7 bases from J, with 8 bases in between. CDR3 length equals 11 residues. The CDR3 is CASSVTLEAFF. The CDR3 nucleotides are TGTGCCAGCAGCGTGACTCTTGAAGCTTTCTTT.

This chain links TRBV9 with TRBJ2-2; 13 bases are a match to TRBD2. Germline-derived CDR1 and CDR2 are SGDLS and YYNGEE. V was clipped by 0 bases and J by 6 bases; unmatched bases: 17. The CDR3 runs 21 residues. DNA for the CDR3: TGTGCCAGCAGCGTAGCTACAACTAGCGGGAGGGCCCAAGTAGGGTCCGGGGAGCTGTTTTTT. Translating gives CASSVATTSGRAQVGSGELFF.

The chain couples TRBV4-2 to TRBJ2-5; TRBD1 aligns across 8 bases. J gave up 6 bases and V 0 bases, and 0 bases lay outside the gene matches. Germline values: CDR1 LGHNA, CDR2 YNFKEQ. CDR3 size: 13 residues. CDR3 region: CASSQDRGQTQYF. In nucleotides, the CDR3 is TGTGCCAGCAGCCAAGACAGGGGGCAGACCCAGTACTTC.

The chain uses TRBV5-3 and TRBJ2-3; D uncertain. Being an ORF, TRBV5-3 has a function that is uncertain. This CDR3 spans 14 amino acids. V was trimmed by 8 bases and J by 3 bases, leaving 16 bases between them. CDR3 protein: CASKFSGRTDTQYF. CDR3 nucleotide sequence: TGTGCCAGCAAGTTCTCGGGTAGGACAGATACGCAGTATTTT.

The chain is built from TRBV29-1 and TRBJ2-1; D gene unclear. Between the trimmed V and J ends, which lost 4 bases and 4 bases, there was a span of 11 bases. The length of the CDR3 is 13 residues. Per the germline V gene, CDR1 is SQVTM and CDR2 is ANQGSEA. The CDR3 nucleotides are TGCAGCGTTGCGAGTTTTGGTTACAATGAGCAGTTCTTC. Protein sequence: CSVASFGYNEQFF.

The rearrangement joins TRBV28 to TRBJ2-5; D unresolved. The V gene lost 5 bases and the J gene lost 7 bases, with 11 bases spanning the gap. Germline CDR1 is MDHEN and CDR2 is SYDVKM. This CDR3 has 12 residues. Here the CDR3 reads CASSPNGRTQYF. CDR3 nucleotides: TGTGCCAGCAGTCCCAACGGTAGGACCCAGTACTTC.

V and J are TRBV11-2 and TRBJ2-5, with a tentative D call TRBD2 (6 bases). V lost 3 bases and J lost 7, with 18 bases in between. The CDR3 loop spans 15 amino acids. The germline V gene encodes CDR1 SGHAT and CDR2 FQNNGV. CDR3 DNA: TGTGCCAGCAGCTTGGTCCCTACGGGAGCGGCGACCCAGTACTTC. This translates into CASSLVPTGAATQYF.

The V call is TRBV19, the J call TRBJ2-5; 9 nucleotides line up with TRBD1. Looked up from germline, CDR1 is LNHDA and CDR2 is SQIVND (reference sequence). Unmatched junction bases numbered 6, after V lost 5 bases and J lost 2 bases. The CDR3 spans 15 residues. The CDR3 here is CASSATGGRQETQYF. In DNA, the CDR3 is TGTGCCAGTAGTGCCACAGGGGGCCGGCAAGAGACCCAGTACTTC.

V usage is TRBV7-2 and J usage is TRBJ2-2; 13 bases are a match to TRBD2. J gave up 4 bases and V 1 base, and 3 bases lay outside the gene matches. Germline V CDR1 and CDR2: SGHTA, FQGNSA. This CDR3 comprises 17 residues. The CDR3 sequence is CASSLVLAGGGTGELFF. The CDR3, as DNA: TGTGCCAGCAGCTTAGTACTAGCGGGAGGGGGCACCGGGGAGCTGTTTTTT.

The rearrangement uses TRBV27 and TRBJ2-7; 8 nucleotides match TRBD1. J was trimmed by 4 bases and V by 5 bases; bases with no gene match: 13. The CDR3 is 16 residues long. Germline V CDR1 and CDR2: MNHEY, SMNVEV (reference sequence). DNA of the CDR3: TGTGCCAGCAGTCCTAAACCCGGGACAGGTGGGTACGAGCAGTACGTC. It yields the protein CASSPKPGTGGYEQYV.